These 20 T cell receptor beta chains were all obtained from the same sample, sequenced in a study of blood T cell repertoires in COVID-19. Using immunoSEQ multiplex PCR, the repertoire was profiled, and TCRdb retains in-frame clones only, with some absent. The top ten clones hold about 4.1% of a sample with about 300,000 clones, over 75% of them seen once. Sequencing input: PBMCs or T cells enriched from blood (not recorded which). These receptors came from a man aged 25 to 45 who had recovered from COVID-19.

V is TRBV5-1 and J is TRBJ1-1; D perhaps matches TRBD1 (6 bases). The germline gives CDR1 SGHRS, CDR2 YFSETQ. There are 15 residues in the CDR3. The V and J ends lost 0 bases and 4 bases respectively, with 13 bases between them. The CDR3 nucleotides read TGCGCCAGCAGCTTGGTGTCAGGGGCGGCCACTGAAGCTTTCTTT. This codes for CASSLVSGAATEAFF.

This chain uses TRBV7-2 with TRBJ1-2; TRBD1 matches 7 bases. Germline V gene lookup returns CDR1 SGHTA and CDR2 FQGNSA. CDR3 length: 13 residues. J lost 7 bases, V lost 3 bases, and 5 bases had no gene match. CDR3 region: CASSFNRGGGYTF. The DNA for the CDR3 is TGTGCCAGCAGCTTTAACAGGGGCGGTGGCTACACCTTC.

The chain employs TRBV3-1 (or the pseudogene TRBV3-2) and TRBJ2-7; 13 bases match TRBD2. V gave up 1 base and J gave up 4 bases; unmatched junction bases: 1. Germline CDR1 and CDR2: LGHDT and YNNKEL (reference sequence). The CDR3 runs 15 residues. The CDR3 nucleotides read TGTGCCAGCAGCCAAGGACTAGCGGGGGGTTACGAGCAGTACTTC. Encoded protein: CASSQGLAGGYEQYF.

The CDR3 DNA sequence: TGTGCCAGCAGCCAGGGTGACCGGGAGGTCGAGCAGTACTTC. Encoded protein: CASSQGDREVEQYF. The J gene is TRBJ2-7, the V gene TRBV7-9; TRBD2 matches at 7 bases. The CDR3 length is 14 residues. Per the germline V gene, CDR1 is SEHNR and CDR2 is FQNEAQ (reference sequence). V lost 5 bases to trimming and J lost 6 bases; unmatched junction nucleotides: 10.

The chain recombines TRBV11-3 with TRBJ2-1, with TRBD1 identical over 9 bases. Germline V CDR1 and CDR2: SGHNT, YENEEA. Trimming removed 5 bases from V and 9 bases from J; junction bases left unmatched: 5. CDR3 length equals 13 residues. The CDR3 sequence is CASSGDREAEQFF. CDR3 DNA: TGTGCCAGCAGCGGGGACAGGGAAGCTGAGCAGTTCTTC.

This clone was observed a handful of times. The J gene is TRBJ2-7, the V gene TRBV18, with 7 bases aligning to TRBD2. The CDR3 is 11 residues long. Trimming cost V 6 bases and J 6 bases; bases outside gene matches: 2. The germline gives CDR1 KGHSH, CDR2 LQKENI. CDR3: CASSREGEQYF. CDR3 sequence (DNA): TGTGCCAGCTCCAGGGAGGGCGAGCAGTACTTC.

The gene calls are TRBV12-3 or TRBV12-4 and TRBJ1-2; D is possibly TRBD1 (5 bases). The CDR3 runs to 12 residues. V lost 5 bases to trimming and J lost 2 bases, with 6 bases between them. This CDR3 is CASSRGNYGYTF. As DNA, the CDR3 is TGTGCCAGCAGTAGGGGCAACTATGGCTACACCTTC.

The J gene is TRBJ2-1, the V gene TRBV29-1; D may be TRBD2 (6 bases). The CDR3 is 14 amino acids. The germline V gene encodes CDR1 SQVTM and CDR2 ANQGSEA. V lost 4 bases, J lost 3 bases, and 13 bases lay in between. In DNA, the CDR3 is TGCAGCGTTGTTGGGACGGGGGTCTACAATGAGCAGTTCTTC. As protein: CSVVGTGVYNEQFF.

The chain uses TRBV6-1 and TRBJ1-1; D unresolved. The V end lost 1 base, the J end lost 1 base, and 13 bases lay between the germline ends. Looked up from germline, CDR1 is MNHNS and CDR2 is SASEGT. The length of the CDR3 is 16 residues. The CDR3 reads CASSEVVRDGNTEAFF. The DNA of the CDR3 is TGTGCCAGCAGTGAAGTGGTGCGGGATGGGAACACTGAAGCTTTCTTT.

This chain joins TRBV11-2 and TRBJ2-7, with D possibly TRBD1 on 6 matching bases. V lost 0 bases and J 6 bases, leaving 15 bases between the germline ends. Germline V gene data show CDR1 as SGHAT and CDR2 as FQNNGV. The length of the CDR3 is 15 residues. CDR3 nucleotide sequence: TGTGCCAGCAGCTTAGATCCCACAGGGAAGCTCGAGCAGTACTTC. It yields the protein CASSLDPTGKLEQYF.

The chain recombines TRBV30 with TRBJ1-1; a possible D gene is TRBD1 (5 bases). The ends were cut back, 4 bases at V and 11 bases at J, with 17 bases in the middle. In germline, CDR1 is GTSNPN, CDR2 SVGIG (reference sequence). The CDR3 has 12 amino acids. The CDR3 loop is CAWTEGQGRAFF. In DNA form, the CDR3 reads TGTGCCTGGACTGAAGGCCAGGGAAGGGCTTTCTTT.

The CDR3 protein is CASCPLPRHLYSPLHF. The CDR3 region has the DNA TGTGCCAGCTGCCCCTTACCAAGACATTTGTACTCACCCCTCCACTTT. The V and J genes are TRBV28 and TRBJ1-6; no firm D call. V lost 8 bases to trimming and J lost 10 bases, with 24 bases between them. Per the germline V gene, CDR1 is MDHEN and CDR2 is SYDVKM. The CDR3 has 16 residues.

The chain joins TRBV15 to TRBJ1-2, with TRBD1 matching over 9 bases. The germline V gene has CDR1 LNHNV and CDR2 YYDKDF (reference sequence). The ends lost 0 bases at V and 2 bases at J; junction bases unmatched: 7. CDR3 length: 17 residues. CDR3 nucleotides: TGTGCCACCAGCAGAGACATGGGGACAGGGAAAAACTATGGCTACACCTTC. Protein product: CATSRDMGTGKNYGYTF. Full variable domain (remainder filled in from reference TRBV15 and TRBJ1-2): DAMVIQNPRYQVTQFGKPVTLSCSQTLNHNVMYWYQQKSSQAPKLLFHYYDKDFNNEADTPDNFQSRRPNTSFCFLDIRSPGLGDTAMYLCATSRDMGTGKNYGYTFGSGTRLTVV.

The chain carries TRBV5-4 and TRBJ2-7; 10 bases are a match to TRBD1. Losses at the gene ends were 5 bases for V and 3 bases for J; bases not matched to a gene: 8. The CDR3 has 15 amino acids. Germline CDR1 and CDR2: SGHNT and YYREEE (reference sequence). The CDR3 reads CASRLPGQGFYEQYF. In DNA form, the CDR3 reads TGTGCCAGCAGACTTCCGGGACAGGGGTTCTACGAGCAGTACTTC.

The chain employs TRBV5-1 and TRBJ2-3, with 7 bases matching TRBD1. V shed 4 bases and J 3 bases; nucleotides not matched to a gene: 5. The CDR3 runs to 14 residues. The germline V gene has CDR1 SGHRS and CDR2 YFSETQ. This CDR3 reads CASSLGTDTDTQYF. DNA of the CDR3: TGCGCCAGCAGCCTAGGGACAGATACAGATACGCAGTATTTT.

The chain combines TRBV10-3 with TRBJ1-3; TRBD1 might be the D (6 bases). V was shortened by 3 bases and J by 7 bases, with 13 bases between the two germline ends. Germline lookup yields CDR1 ENHRY and CDR2 SYGVKD. The CDR3 covers 14 residues. The DNA of the CDR3 is TGTGCCATCAGTGACTATCAGGGGTGGAACACCATATATTTT. Protein: CAISDYQGWNTIYF.

This chain joins TRBV24-1 and TRBJ1-4, with 10 bases lining up with TRBD1. The germline gives CDR1 KGHDR, CDR2 SFDVKD. V was pared by 4 bases and J by 7 bases, with 5 bases of the junction left unmatched. This CDR3 contains 15 residues. The CDR3 spells CATSEPGTGAEKLFF. CDR3 DNA sequence: TGTGCCACCAGTGAGCCCGGGACAGGGGCTGAAAAACTGTTTTTT.

This chain connects TRBV27 to TRBJ1-1, with 8 nucleotides matching TRBD1. The CDR3 extends over 15 amino acids. From germline, CDR1 is MNHEY and CDR2 SMNVEV (reference sequence). V lost 5 bases and J lost 0; bases outside the gene matches: 5. Written as DNA, the CDR3 is TGTGCCAGCAGTCCGCTCAGGGGGCTGAACACTGAAGCTTTCTTT. Translating gives CASSPLRGLNTEAFF.

This chain uses TRBV18 with TRBJ2-2; TRBD1 might be the D (6 bases). This CDR3 has 15 residues. The germline V gene encodes CDR1 KGHSH and CDR2 LQKENI. The ends were cut back, 1 base at V and 6 bases at J, with 12 bases in the middle. CDR3 sequence: CASSPHKGGSGELFF. In DNA form, the CDR3 reads TGTGCCAGCTCACCACATAAAGGGGGATCCGGGGAGCTGTTTTTT.

This chain joins TRBV6-5 and TRBJ1-2, with 11 positions matching TRBD1. Trimming removed 4 bases from V and 6 bases from J; junction bases left unmatched: 10. In germline, CDR1 is MNHEY, CDR2 SVGAGI. The CDR3 totals 16 residues. CDR3: CASSSGQGVGFHGYTF. DNA of the CDR3: TGTGCCAGCAGTTCGGGACAGGGGGTAGGGTTTCATGGCTACACCTTC.